The 30 T cell receptor beta chains below all came from one sample that was sequenced in a study of blood T cell repertoires in COVID-19. The table came from immunoSEQ multiplex PCR; TCRdb's copy has only in-frame clones and leaves some out. The sample includes 97,000 or so clones, roughly 89% seen only once; the top ten take around 2%. What was sequenced was peripheral blood. The origin of the receptors is a woman in her fifties or sixties with COVID-19, enrolled during active disease.

The CDR3 reads CASSDGGPSYEQYV. CDR3 nucleotide sequence: TGTGCCAGCAGTGACGGGGGGCCCTCCTACGAGCAGTACGTC. The gene calls are TRBV6-1 and TRBJ2-7, with D perhaps TRBD2 (7 bases). Between the trimmed V and J ends, which lost 3 bases and 0 bases, there was a span of 9 bases. The germline CDR1 and CDR2 sequences are MNHNS and SASEGT. The length of the CDR3 is 14 residues.

The chain is built from TRBV29-1 and TRBJ1-1; a weak D match, TRBD1 (6 bases). Trimming removed 5 bases from V and 2 bases from J, with 21 bases in between. The CDR3 has 16 residues. Germline assignment: CDR1 SQVTM and CDR2 ANQGSEA. As DNA, the CDR3 is TGCAGCGTTAATGGACTCTCAGGGGCGCAAAACACTGAAGCTTTCTTT. This translates into CSVNGLSGAQNTEAFF.

The J gene is TRBJ2-2, the V gene TRBV27, with 8 bases fitting TRBD2. This CDR3 is 14 amino acids long. V trimming: 9 bases; J trimming: 4 bases; junction bases outside the gene matches: 7. The germline CDR1 and CDR2 sequences are MNHEY and SMNVEV (reference sequence). In nucleotides, the CDR3 is TGTGCCAGTCTCGATAGCGGGGCCACCGGGGAGCTGTTTTTT. It is translated as CASLDSGATGELFF.

The V gene is TRBV11-2, the J gene TRBJ1-2; 7 nucleotides align to TRBD1. Per germline, CDR1 SGHAT and CDR2 FQNNGV. The CDR3 has 15 amino acids. V trimming: 4 bases; J trimming: 6 bases; junction bases outside the gene matches: 11. As DNA, the CDR3 is TGTGCCAGCAGCTCACGACAGGGAGGCATGGATGGCTACACCTTC. This sequence encodes CASSSRQGGMDGYTF.

The chain recombines TRBV2 with TRBJ2-1, with 9 bases lining up with TRBD1. V was clipped by 3 bases and J by 7 bases; unmatched bases: 1. The length of the CDR3 is 13 residues. Germline V lookup: CDR1 SNHLY, CDR2 FYNNEI. The CDR3 sequence is CASSEDRGNEQFF. In DNA form, the CDR3 reads TGTGCCAGCAGTGAGGACAGGGGAAATGAGCAGTTCTTC.

The rearrangement links TRBV2 to TRBJ1-6; the D gene is possibly TRBD1 (5 bases). Germline V CDR1 and CDR2: SNHLY, FYNNEI. The CDR3 is 18 residues long. Deletions cut 2 bases from V and 7 bases from J, with 21 bases between. The CDR3 reads CASSERAGLVLRNSPLHF. The CDR3 DNA reads as TGTGCCAGCAGTGAAAGGGCAGGGTTGGTCCTGCGGAATTCACCCCTCCACTTT. Supplemented by reference TRBV2 and TRBJ1-6, the full variable domain reads EPEVTQTPSHQVTQMGQEVILRCVPISNHLYFYWYRQILGQKVEFLVSFYNNEISEKSEIFDDQFSVERPDGSNFTLKIRSTKLEDSAMYFCASSERAGLVLRNSPLHFGNGTRLTVT.

The V gene is TRBV19, the J gene TRBJ2-3, with TRBD1 matching over 7 bases. CDR1 is LNHDA, CDR2 SQIVND, per germline (reference sequence). This CDR3 comprises 14 residues. The J segment lost 6 bases and the V segment lost 1 base, leaving 4 bases of the junction unmatched. This CDR3 reads CASSIVAGGDTQYF. The CDR3 nucleotides read TGTGCCAGTAGTATAGTTGCAGGGGGTGATACGCAGTATTTT. The complete variable domain, with remaining parts taken from reference TRBV19 and TRBJ2-3, reads DGGITQSPKYLFRKEGQNVTLSCEQNLNHDAMYWYRQDPGQGLRLIYYSQIVNDFQKGDIAEGYSVSREKKESFPLTVTSAQKNPTAFYLCASSIVAGGDTQYFGPGTRLTVL.

V is TRBV25-1 and J is TRBJ2-7, with D perhaps matching TRBD2 (6 bases). Per germline, CDR1 MGHDK and CDR2 SYGVNS. The germline V and J ends were trimmed by 7 bases and 3 bases, with 19 bases remaining between them. The CDR3 has 15 residues. DNA of the CDR3: TGTGCCAGCATTCAATTTACACAGGAGGGCTACGAGCAGTACTTC. It specifies CASIQFTQEGYEQYF.

This clone was recorded once. This chain uses TRBV5-4 with TRBJ2-7; 8 positions match TRBD1. CDR1 is SGHNT and CDR2 is YYREEE in the germline V gene (reference sequence). This CDR3 contains 14 residues. The J segment lost 1 base and the V segment lost 0 bases, leaving 0 bases of the junction unmatched. The CDR3 bases are TGTGCCAGCAGCTTGGACAGGGGGTCCTACGAGCAGTACTTC. Amino acid sequence: CASSLDRGSYEQYF.

This rearrangement joins TRBV28 to TRBJ2-7, with 8 bases matching TRBD2. Germline V CDR1 and CDR2: MDHEN, SYDVKM. The J segment lost 3 bases and the V segment lost 3 bases, leaving 1 base of the junction unmatched. The CDR3 is 13 residues long. The CDR3: CASSLSGGYEQYV. CDR3 bases: TGTGCCAGCAGTTTGAGCGGGGGCTACGAGCAGTACGTC.

The chain recombines TRBV3-1 (or the pseudogene TRBV3-2) with TRBJ2-7; D gene uncertain. The CDR3 loop spans 14 amino acids. Germline-derived CDR1 and CDR2 are LGHDT and YNNKEL (reference sequence). V dropped 4 bases and J dropped 1 base, with 11 bases sitting between them. CDR3 sequence (DNA): TGTGCCAGCAGCCGGGCGAAGGCTTCCTACGAGCAGTACTTC. It yields the protein CASSRAKASYEQYF.

The rearrangement uses TRBV3-1 (or the pseudogene TRBV3-2) and TRBJ1-6; no clear D. There are 16 residues in the CDR3. The V end lost 0 bases, the J end lost 3 bases, and 9 bases lay between the germline ends. Per the germline V gene, CDR1 is LGHDT and CDR2 is YNNKEL (reference sequence). CDR3 nucleotide sequence: TGTGCCAGCAGCCAAGATGAAACAATCTATAATTCACCCCTCCACTTT. It yields the protein CASSQDETIYNSPLHF.

The rearrangement links TRBV11-2 to TRBJ2-7; D not resolved. Looked up from germline, CDR1 is SGHAT and CDR2 is FQNNGV. The V gene lost 1 base and the J gene lost 5 bases, with 12 bases spanning the gap. CDR3 length: 14 amino acids. The CDR3, as DNA: TGTGCCAGCAGCTTAGGGATGAGGATGGACGAGCAGTACTTC. Amino acid sequence: CASSLGMRMDEQYF.

The rearrangement links TRBV19 to TRBJ1-5; 7 bases match TRBD1. CDR1 is LNHDA, CDR2 SQIVND, per germline (reference sequence). This CDR3 spans 15 amino acids. V gave up 9 bases and J gave up 0 bases; unmatched junction bases: 8. CDR3 loop: CASTEGAYSNQPQHF. DNA of the CDR3: TGTGCCAGCACAGAGGGGGCGTATAGCAATCAGCCCCAGCATTTT.

J is TRBJ2-2 and V is TRBV24-1, with no clear D. The CDR3 totals 12 residues. The V gene lost 3 bases and the J gene lost 5 bases, with 3 bases spanning the gap. The germline V gene has CDR1 KGHDR and CDR2 SFDVKD. The CDR3 reads CATSDTTGELFF. CDR3 coding DNA: TGTGCCACCAGTGATACAACCGGGGAGCTGTTTTTT.

This chain links TRBV19 with TRBJ1-2, with 8 bases that match TRBD1. Looked up from germline, CDR1 is LNHDA and CDR2 is SQIVND (reference sequence). The CDR3 totals 15 residues. The junction had 5 bases not matched to a gene; V was cut back by 1 base and J by 4 bases. The CDR3 protein is CASSIVTGATYGYTF. The CDR3 nucleotides are TGTGCCAGTAGTATAGTGACAGGGGCAACCTATGGCTACACCTTC. The full variable domain, with the rest looked up from reference TRBV19 and TRBJ1-2, is DGGITQSPKYLFRKEGQNVTLSCEQNLNHDAMYWYRQDPGQGLRLIYYSQIVNDFQKGDIAEGYSVSREKKESFPLTVTSAQKNPTAFYLCASSIVTGATYGYTFGSGTRLTVV.

The chain is built from TRBV4-3 and TRBJ2-7, with D possibly being TRBD1 (5 bases). The V and J ends lost 5 bases and 5 bases respectively, with 13 bases between them. This CDR3 has 13 amino acids. Germline CDR1 reads LGHNA; CDR2 reads YSLEER. In DNA form, the CDR3 reads TGCGCCAGCAGCTCCTCCAGGGTCGACGAGCAGTACTTC. This encodes CASSSSRVDEQYF.

This chain links TRBV27 with TRBJ1-2, with 11 bases that match TRBD1. This CDR3 has 17 residues. Looked up from germline, CDR1 is MNHEY and CDR2 is SMNVEV (reference sequence). After removal of 1 base from V and 6 bases from J, the junction contained 10 bases not matched to a gene. The CDR3 bases are TGTGCCAGCAGTTTATGGGGGACAGGGGGTCCGGACAATGGCTACACCTTC. Amino acid sequence: CASSLWGTGGPDNGYTF.

Here the CDR3 DNA reads TGTGCCAGCAGCTCCCGGGACAGGGGGCAAAATGAGCAGTTCTTC. Translated: CASSSRDRGQNEQFF. V and J are TRBV6-2 or TRBV6-3 and TRBJ2-1, with 12 nucleotides matching TRBD1. Germline CDR1 and CDR2: MNHEY and SVGEGT. This CDR3 is built from 15 residues. V lost 6 bases and J lost 7; bases outside the gene matches: 7.

The chain has TRBV3-1 (or the pseudogene TRBV3-2) and TRBJ2-1; 13 bases are a match to TRBD2. The CDR3 length is 15 residues. V dropped 4 bases and J dropped 7; count of bases not matched to a gene: 4. CDR1 and CDR2 (germline): LGHDT, YNNKEL (reference sequence). DNA for the CDR3: TGTGCCAGCAGCCTCGGGACTAGCGGGGAGAATGAGCAGTTCTTC. This sequence encodes CASSLGTSGENEQFF.

This chain joins TRBV20-1 and TRBJ2-3, with 8 bases aligning to TRBD2. V gave up 3 bases and J gave up 0 bases; unmatched junction bases: 11. Germline loops: CDR1 DFQATT, CDR2 SNEGSKA (reference sequence). The CDR3 runs to 17 residues. The CDR3 DNA reads as TGCAGTGCTAGTTGGGCGGGGGGACGACCTAGCACAGATACGCAGTATTTT. Translated: CSASWAGGRPSTDTQYF.

The J gene is TRBJ1-1, the V gene TRBV5-5, with D unclear. Germline-derived CDR1 and CDR2 are SGHKS and YYEKEE (reference sequence). The ends were cut back, 4 bases at V and 4 bases at J, with 14 bases in the middle. The CDR3 loop spans 14 amino acids. The CDR3 region has the DNA TGTGCCAGCAGCCTCACAACTCGGGGCACTGAAGCTTTCTTT. Protein sequence: CASSLTTRGTEAFF.

The CDR3 nucleotides read TGTGCCAGCAGTAAGATCAGGGCTGATGGCTACACCTTC. This encodes CASSKIRADGYTF. The V and J genes are TRBV12-3 or TRBV12-4 and TRBJ1-2; D is possibly TRBD1 (5 bases). The CDR3 is 13 residues long. V was shortened by 5 bases and J by 6 bases, with 13 bases between the two germline ends.

The chain is built from TRBV5-1 and TRBJ1-2; D remains unclear. CDR1 SGHRS and CDR2 YFSETQ come from the germline V gene. This CDR3 is built from 14 residues. The V end lost 4 bases, the J end lost 0 bases, and 10 bases lay between the germline ends. CDR3 DNA: TGCGCCAGCAGCGAGGAGGGAACTAACTATGGCTACACCTTC. Translated, it gives CASSEEGTNYGYTF.

The chain uses TRBV14 and TRBJ1-6; D is ambiguous. Germline CDR1 SGHDN, CDR2 FVKESK. This CDR3 comprises 16 residues. Trimming took 4 bases from V and 9 from J, leaving 19 bases between them. CDR3 sequence reads: CASSRYRAGKGSPLHF. The CDR3 nucleotides are TGTGCCAGCAGCCGCTATAGGGCGGGGAAAGGTTCACCCCTCCACTTT.

The chain is built from TRBV10-3 and TRBJ1-2, with 8 bases fitting TRBD1. Germline V gene lookup returns CDR1 ENHRY and CDR2 SYGVKD. V dropped 6 bases and J dropped 9; count of bases not matched to a gene: 9. The CDR3 consists of 13 residues. The CDR3 loop is CAIRIGQGESYTF. CDR3 DNA: TGTGCCATCAGAATCGGACAGGGCGAAAGCTACACCTTC.

V and J are TRBV6-5 and TRBJ1-1; weak D call: TRBD1 (5 bases). Germline-derived CDR1 and CDR2 are MNHEY and SVGAGI. With 7 bases removed from V and 1 base from J, the gap between germline ends came to 13 bases. The CDR3 covers 14 residues. CDR3 DNA: TGTGCCAGCACCAAACCAGGGCAGAACACTGAAGCTTTCTTT. Encoded protein: CASTKPGQNTEAFF.

The chain links TRBV13 to TRBJ2-5, with TRBD2 matching over 10 bases. Germline V gene data show CDR1 as PRHDT and CDR2 as FYEKMQ (reference sequence). With 4 bases clipped from V and 5 bases from J, the junction kept 7 bases outside the gene matches. The CDR3 length is 15 residues. Here the CDR3 reads CASSSLSGGRETQYF. CDR3 coding DNA: TGTGCCAGCAGCTCCCTTAGCGGGGGGAGGGAGACCCAGTACTTC. The full variable domain, in which reference TRBV13 and TRBJ2-5 provide the parts outside the CDR3, is AAGVIQSPRHLIKEKRETATLKCYPIPRHDTVYWYQQGPGQDPQFLISFYEKMQSDKGSIPDRFSAQQFSDYHSELNMSSLELGDSALYFCASSSLSGGRETQYFGPGTRLLVL.

The chain combines TRBV4-1 with TRBJ2-3; possible D gene TRBD1, 6 bases. Germline-derived CDR1 and CDR2 are MGHRA and YSYEKL. Trimming cost V 4 bases and J 4 bases, with 12 bases left between them. The CDR3 runs 14 residues. CDR3 nucleotides: TGCGCCAGCAGCCTAAAAGAGGGGGCAGATACGCAGTATTTT. Translated: CASSLKEGADTQYF.

The genes are TRBV7-9 and TRBJ2-3, with D unclear. CDR1 is SEHNR and CDR2 is FQNEAQ in the germline V gene (reference sequence). The V end lost 11 bases, the J end lost 2 bases, and 14 bases lay between the germline ends. The CDR3 runs to 13 residues. DNA for the CDR3: TGTGCCGGTGAAAAGGCGGACACAGATACGCAGTATTTT. Its protein is CAGEKADTDTQYF.